Listed below are T cell receptor beta chains from one sample, sequenced in a study of T cells in Graves' hyperthyroidism and ophthalmopathy. TCRdb independently ran MiXCR on the multiplex PCR reads; one entry per CDR3 protein. In the table there are 400,000 to 550,000 distinct CDR3 sequences, around a quarter of which are singletons. Sequencing used blood. The receptors stem from a woman in her 30s with Graves' ophthalmopathy. Both conserved end residues are part of each CDR3. The D gene is left open where the match is weak. A clone size is listed for some rows: how often the clone was seen (once, few, many), or a class if it is expanded.

j_call v_call clone_size d_call cdr3_nt cdr3_aa
TRBJ2-2 TRBV7-3 NA TRBD1 TGTGCCAGCAGCTTAACGGGACAGGGGACCGGGGAGCTGTGTTTT CASSLTGQGTGELCF
TRBJ1-2 TRBV2 many NA TGTGCCAGCAGGGTCGGGACGGCCTATGGCTACACCTTC CASRVGTAYGYTF
TRBJ2-5 TRBV12-5 NA NA TGTGCTAGTGGCTCCGACAGGAAAGAGACCCAGTACTTC CASGSDRKETQYF
TRBJ2-7 TRBV2 NA TRBD1 TGTGCCAGCAGTGCTACCCGGGACAGGGTGGGCGAGCAGTACTTC CASSATRDRVGEQYF
TRBJ2-7 TRBV10-1 NA TRBD1 TGCGCCAGCAGTGAGTACAGGGGGGACGAGCAGTACTTC CASSEYRGDEQYF
TRBJ1-2 TRBV2 many NA TGTGCCAGCAGATTAGACAGGCACTATGGCTACACCTTC CASRLDRHYGYTF
TRBJ1-1 TRBV12-3/TRBV12-4 NA TRBD1 TGTGCCAGCAGGGACAGGGGGGCTTTCTTT CASRDRGAFF
TRBJ2-7 TRBV7-2 many NA TGTGCCAGCAGCTTGGTCGAGTTTTCCGGCTACGAGCAGTACTTC CASSLVEFSGYEQYF
TRBJ2-7 TRBV7-3 many NA TGTGCCAGCAGCTTACGAACACCGGGACATAGCTCCTACGAGCAGTACTTC CASSLRTPGHSSYEQYF
TRBJ1-5 TRBV15 many NA TGTGCCACCAGACATTTCGATAGCAATCAGCCCCAGCATTTT CATRHFDSNQPQHF
TRBJ1-1 TRBV29-1 many NA TGCAGCGTACTCAGGGATGGGGGAACTGAAGCTTTCTTT CSVLRDGGTEAFF
TRBJ1-2 TRBV7-8 many NA TGTGCCAGCAGCTTTTCACAGGGCGATAGCTACACCTTC CASSFSQGDSYTF
TRBJ1-2 TRBV7-2 once NA TGTGCCAGCAGCCCAGACATGGGTTATGGCTACACCTTC CASSPDMGYGYTF
TRBJ2-7 TRBV29-1 many TRBD2 TGCAGCGTTGAAGGACTAGCGGGGGTGGGGTACGAGCAGTACTTC CSVEGLAGVGYEQYF
TRBJ1-2 TRBV10-3 many NA TGTGCCATCAGTGAGTCGCTCCTCCCCCCCGATGGCTACACCTTC CAISESLLPPDGYTF
TRBJ1-2 TRBV27 NA NA TGTGCCAGCAGTTACTCTCCGGATCTGTATGGCTACACCTTC CASSYSPDLYGYTF
TRBJ1-5 TRBV7-2 many NA TGTGCCAGCAGCTTAAAGGCAGACAATCAGCCCCAGCATTTT CASSLKADNQPQHF
TRBJ2-2 TRBV24-1 many TRBD1 TGTGCCACCAGTGATCACAGGGGGAACACCGGGGAGCTGTTTTTT CATSDHRGNTGELFF
TRBJ2-7 TRBV12-3/TRBV12-4 many NA TGTGCCAGCAGTTCCCCAGGGATCTACGAGCAGTACTTC CASSSPGIYEQYF
TRBJ2-2 TRBV15 NA TRBD1 TGTGCCACCAGCGGCCAACAGGGGGTGCGATCTGGGGAGCTGTTTTTT CATSGQQGVRSGELFF
TRBJ1-5 TRBV6-5 NA NA TGTGCCACCCACGGATGGCCCCAGCATTTT CATHGWPQHF
TRBJ2-5 TRBV20-1 many TRBD2 TGCAGTGCTAGAGAGGCTAGCGGGGGAGAGACCCAGTACTTC CSAREASGGETQYF
TRBJ1-2 TRBV30 many TRBD1 TGTGCCTGGAGTGCCGGGACAGGGCTAAACTATGGCTACACCTTC CAWSAGTGLNYGYTF
TRBJ2-7 TRBV12-5 few TRBD1 TGTGCTAGTGGTTCGGGACAGGGTGGAGAGCAGTACTTC CASGSGQGGEQYF
TRBJ2-7 TRBV11-2 NA NA TGTGCCAGCAGCTTATACGGGGGTGCATACGAGCAGTACTTC CASSLYGGAYEQYF
TRBJ1-3 TRBV11-2 NA TRBD1 TGTGCCAGCAGCTCTCCCCTGACAGGGGTAAACACCATATATTTT CASSSPLTGVNTIYF
TRBJ2-7 TRBV20-1 NA NA TGCAGTGCTAGGTCAACTAGCCCCTACGAGCAGTACTTC CSARSTSPYEQYF
TRBJ1-5 TRBV5-1 many NA TGCGCCAGTTCACAGGGTCCGTCTAGCAATCAGCCCCAGCATTTT CASSQGPSSNQPQHF
TRBJ2-7 TRBV2 NA TRBD1 TGTGCCAGCGGGGCGGGACAGGGCTACGAGCAGTACTTC CASGAGQGYEQYF
TRBJ2-7 TRBV28 NA NA TGTGCCAGCGGGAAGACCCACGAGCAGTACTTC CASGKTHEQYF
TRBJ2-7 TRBV20-1 many NA TGCAGTGCTAGCGGGGACGCCTCCTACGAGCAGTACTTC CSASGDASYEQYF
TRBJ1-2 TRBV27 NA TRBD1 TGTGCCAGCAGTTTGCTTCGGACAGGGGGCCTTCATGGCTACACCTTC CASSLLRTGGLHGYTF
TRBJ1-2 TRBV28 once NA TGTGCCAGCAGTTTAATTCAGGTCCGGGGAAACTATGGCTACACCTTC CASSLIQVRGNYGYTF
TRBJ1-1 TRBV2 many TRBD1 TGTGCCAGCAGTGAGTGGTGGGTCAGGGGGAATCCTTTGAACACTGAAGCTTTCTTT CASSEWWVRGNPLNTEAFF
TRBJ1-1 TRBV19 NA NA TGTGCCAGTAGTGGCGACGGGGTGAACACTGAAGCTTTCTTT CASSGDGVNTEAFF
TRBJ1-5 TRBV28 few NA TGTGCCAGCAGTGGAGTTTGGGCAGGGAGGAGTAGCAATCAGCCCCAGCATTTT CASSGVWAGRSSNQPQHF
TRBJ2-5 TRBV12-3/TRBV12-4 few TRBD2 TGTGCCAGCAACCTTAGCGGGGGGGCCAGGGAGACCCAGTACTTC CASNLSGGARETQYF